This T cell receptor (beta chain) was captured by sequencing in a study of T cells in women clearing cervical HPV infection. Study findings and constraints: Timing of associations relative to infection is unclear; T-cell subsets were not isolated.

Of note for this clone: Its antigen is undetermined. The read terminates 3 residues ahead of where the CDR3 ends, so the germline J gene completes it.

TCRdb's copy holds only in-frame clones and misses some; the assay was immunoSEQ multiplex PCR. The sample spans 35,000 to 45,000 clones; the ten largest clones claim 1.2%. V lost 5 bases, J lost 0 bases, and 17 bases lay in between. The germline CDR1 and CDR2 sequences are MNHEY and SVGEGT. The CDR3 extends over 17 amino acids. The source is a woman between 18 and 70 years old with a cervical HPV16 infection that either progressed to CIN3+ or cleared (not recorded which). Input material: blood buffy coat. V gene TRBV6-2 or TRBV6-3 combines with J gene TRBJ1-5; weak D call: TRBD1 (6 bases). The part of the CDR3 DNA that was read is TGTGCCAGCAGTAGAAGGACAGCCGGACTTAGCAATCAGCCC. Its protein product is CASSRRTAGLSNQP. The CDR3, in full, reads CASSRRTAGLSNQPQHF.